This TCR beta chain comes out of a study of blood T cell repertoires in COVID-19. Turning to the study itself: The United States, Italy and Spain provided the acute and convalescent COVID-19 samples.

The CDR3 extends over 15 amino acids. V trimming: 6 bases; J trimming: 6 bases; junction bases outside the gene matches: 10. Germline loops: CDR1 MGHDK, CDR2 SYGVNS. Only in-frame clones appear in the TCRdb table, and some are missing; sequencing was by immunoSEQ multiplex PCR. The sample consists of roughly 200,000 clones, approximately 90% of them appearing once. Sequencing was carried out using PBMCs or T cells enriched from blood (not recorded which). The chain links TRBV25-1 to TRBJ2-7, with 11 bases lining up with TRBD1. The clonotype originates from a man between 18 and 29 years old with acute COVID-19. The DNA of the CDR3 is TGTGCCAGCAGGGGGGGACAGGGGGTGCTTCGCGAGCAGTACTTC. Translating gives CASRGGQGVLREQYF.